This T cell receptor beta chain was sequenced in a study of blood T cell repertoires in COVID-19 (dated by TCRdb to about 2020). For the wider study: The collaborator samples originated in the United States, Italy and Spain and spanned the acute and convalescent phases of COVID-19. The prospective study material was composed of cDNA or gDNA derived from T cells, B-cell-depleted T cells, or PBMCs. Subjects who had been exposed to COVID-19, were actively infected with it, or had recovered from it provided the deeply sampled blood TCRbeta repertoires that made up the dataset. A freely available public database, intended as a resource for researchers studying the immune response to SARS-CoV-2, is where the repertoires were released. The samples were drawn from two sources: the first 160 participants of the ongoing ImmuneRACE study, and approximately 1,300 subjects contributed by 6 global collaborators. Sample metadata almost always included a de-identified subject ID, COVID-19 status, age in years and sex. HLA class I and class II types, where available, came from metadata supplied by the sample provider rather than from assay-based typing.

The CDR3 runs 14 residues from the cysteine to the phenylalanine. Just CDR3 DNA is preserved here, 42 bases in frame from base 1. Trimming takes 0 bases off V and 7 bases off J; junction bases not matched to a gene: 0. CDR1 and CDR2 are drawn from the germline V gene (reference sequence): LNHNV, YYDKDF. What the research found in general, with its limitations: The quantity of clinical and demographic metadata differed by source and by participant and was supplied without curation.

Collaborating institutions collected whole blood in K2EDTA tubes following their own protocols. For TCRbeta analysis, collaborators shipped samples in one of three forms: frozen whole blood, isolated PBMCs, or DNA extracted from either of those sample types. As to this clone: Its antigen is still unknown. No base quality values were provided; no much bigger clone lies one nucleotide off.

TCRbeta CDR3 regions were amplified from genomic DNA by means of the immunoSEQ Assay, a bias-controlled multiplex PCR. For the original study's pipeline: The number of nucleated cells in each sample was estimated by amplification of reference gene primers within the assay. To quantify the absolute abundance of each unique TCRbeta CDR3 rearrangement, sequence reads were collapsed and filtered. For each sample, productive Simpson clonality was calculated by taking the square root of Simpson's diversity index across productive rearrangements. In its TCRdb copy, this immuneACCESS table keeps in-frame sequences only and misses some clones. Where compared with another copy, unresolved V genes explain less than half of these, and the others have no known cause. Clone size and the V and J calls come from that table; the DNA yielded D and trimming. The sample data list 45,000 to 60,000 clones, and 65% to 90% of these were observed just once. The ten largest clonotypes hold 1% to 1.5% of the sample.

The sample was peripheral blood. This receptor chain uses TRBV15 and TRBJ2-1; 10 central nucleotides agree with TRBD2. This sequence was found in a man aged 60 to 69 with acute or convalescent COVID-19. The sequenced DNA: TGTGCCACCAGCAGAGAACTAGCGGGAAATGAGCAGTTCTTC. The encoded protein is CATSRELAGNEQFF.